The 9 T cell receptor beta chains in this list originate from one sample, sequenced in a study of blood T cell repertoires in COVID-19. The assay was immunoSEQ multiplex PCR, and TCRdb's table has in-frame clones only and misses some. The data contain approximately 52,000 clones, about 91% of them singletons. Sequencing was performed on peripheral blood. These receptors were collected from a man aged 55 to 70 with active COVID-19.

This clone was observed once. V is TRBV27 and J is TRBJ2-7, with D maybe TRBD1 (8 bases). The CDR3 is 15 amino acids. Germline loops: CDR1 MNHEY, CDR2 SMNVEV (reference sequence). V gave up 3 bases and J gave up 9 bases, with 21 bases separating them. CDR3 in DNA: TGTGCCAGCAGTTTGACAAACACAGGGGGGGGGAGGCAGTACTTC. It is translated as CASSLTNTGGGRQYF.

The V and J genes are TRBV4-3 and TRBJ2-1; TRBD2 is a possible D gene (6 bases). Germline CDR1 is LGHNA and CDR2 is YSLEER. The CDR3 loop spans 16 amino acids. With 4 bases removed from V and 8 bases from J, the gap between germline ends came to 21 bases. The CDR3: CASSLKRLVKGHEQFF. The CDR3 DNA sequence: TGCGCCAGCAGCCTTAAAAGACTAGTAAAGGGGCATGAGCAGTTCTTC.

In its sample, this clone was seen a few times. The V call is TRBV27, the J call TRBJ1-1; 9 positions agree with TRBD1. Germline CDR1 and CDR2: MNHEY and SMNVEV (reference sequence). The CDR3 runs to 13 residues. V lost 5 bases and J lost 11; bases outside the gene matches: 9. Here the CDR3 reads CASSLRTGAWAFF. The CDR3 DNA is TGTGCCAGCAGTCTCCGGACAGGGGCTTGGGCTTTCTTT.

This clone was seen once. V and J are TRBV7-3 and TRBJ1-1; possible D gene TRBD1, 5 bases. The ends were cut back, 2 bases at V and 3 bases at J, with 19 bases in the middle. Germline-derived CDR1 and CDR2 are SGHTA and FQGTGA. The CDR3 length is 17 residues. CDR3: CASSLRKIGSGDTEAFF. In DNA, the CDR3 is TGTGCCAGCAGCTTACGAAAGATCGGCTCGGGGGACACTGAAGCTTTCTTT. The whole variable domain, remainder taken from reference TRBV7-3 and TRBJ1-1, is GAGVSQTPSNKVTEKGKYVELRCDPISGHTALYWYRQSLGQGPEFLIYFQGTGAADDSGLPNDRFFAVRPEGSVSTLKIQRTERGDSAVYLCASSLRKIGSGDTEAFFGQGTRLTVV.

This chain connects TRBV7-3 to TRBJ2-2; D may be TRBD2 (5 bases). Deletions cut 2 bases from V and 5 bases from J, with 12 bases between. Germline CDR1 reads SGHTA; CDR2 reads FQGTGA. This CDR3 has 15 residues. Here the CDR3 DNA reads TGTGCCAGCAGCTTATCGGGGAGAGATACCGGGGAGCTGTTTTTT. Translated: CASSLSGRDTGELFF. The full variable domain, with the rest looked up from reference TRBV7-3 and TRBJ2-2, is GAGVSQTPSNKVTEKGKYVELRCDPISGHTALYWYRQSLGQGPEFLIYFQGTGAADDSGLPNDRFFAVRPEGSVSTLKIQRTERGDSAVYLCASSLSGRDTGELFFGEGSRLTVL.

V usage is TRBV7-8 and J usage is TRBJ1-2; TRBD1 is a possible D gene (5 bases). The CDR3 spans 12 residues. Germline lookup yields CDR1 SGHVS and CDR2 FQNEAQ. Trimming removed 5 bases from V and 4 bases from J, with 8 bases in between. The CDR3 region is CASSPDSYGYTF. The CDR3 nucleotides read TGTGCCAGCAGCCCCGACAGCTATGGCTACACCTTC.

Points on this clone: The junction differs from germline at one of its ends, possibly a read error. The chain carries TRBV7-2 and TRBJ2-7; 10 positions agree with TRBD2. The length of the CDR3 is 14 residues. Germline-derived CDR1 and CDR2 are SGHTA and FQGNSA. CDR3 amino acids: CASSLAGVKSEQYF. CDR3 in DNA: TGTGCCAGCAGCCTAGCGGGAGTCAAATCCGAGCAGTACTTC.

CDR3 sequence: CASSLDPNNEQFF. The DNA of the CDR3 is TGTGCCAGCAGCTTAGACCCCAACAATGAGCAGTTCTTC. The rearrangement links TRBV11-2 to TRBJ2-1; D is undetermined. V was pared by 0 bases and J by 5 bases, with 5 bases between. The CDR3 is made up of 13 amino acids. Germline V gives CDR1 SGHAT, CDR2 FQNNGV.

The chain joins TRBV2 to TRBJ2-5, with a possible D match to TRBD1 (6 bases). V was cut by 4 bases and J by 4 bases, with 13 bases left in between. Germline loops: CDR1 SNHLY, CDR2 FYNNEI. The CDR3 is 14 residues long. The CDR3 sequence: CASSGPSRGETQYF. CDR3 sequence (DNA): TGTGCCAGCAGTGGTCCGAGCAGGGGAGAGACCCAGTACTTC.